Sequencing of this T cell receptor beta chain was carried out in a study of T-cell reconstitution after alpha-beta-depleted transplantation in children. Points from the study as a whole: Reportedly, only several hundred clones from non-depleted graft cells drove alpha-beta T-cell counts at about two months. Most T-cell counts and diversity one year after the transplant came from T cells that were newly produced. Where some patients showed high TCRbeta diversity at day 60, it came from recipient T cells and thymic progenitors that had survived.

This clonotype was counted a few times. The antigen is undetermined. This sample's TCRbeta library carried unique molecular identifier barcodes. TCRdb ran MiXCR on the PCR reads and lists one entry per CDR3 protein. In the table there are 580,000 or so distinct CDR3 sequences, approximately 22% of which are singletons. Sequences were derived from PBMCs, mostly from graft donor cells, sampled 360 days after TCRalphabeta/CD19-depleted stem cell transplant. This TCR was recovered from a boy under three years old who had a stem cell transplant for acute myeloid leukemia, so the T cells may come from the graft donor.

The CDR3 sequence: CATSGAGASQDTQYF. CDR3 nucleotides: TGTGCCACCAGTGGGGCGGGGGCCTCACAAGATACGCAGTATTTT. The chain employs TRBV24-1 and TRBJ2-3; TRBD2 is a possible D gene (7 bases). Germline V gene data show CDR1 as KGHDR and CDR2 as SFDVKD. This CDR3 spans 15 amino acids. V was trimmed by 5 bases and J by 5 bases, leaving 16 bases between them.